The 13 T cell receptor beta chains reported below all come from one sample, sequenced in a study of blood T cell repertoires in COVID-19 (TCRdb year 2020). The library was built by means of the immunoSEQ multiplex PCR assay. In TCRdb, the immuneACCESS table is reduced to in-frame sequences with V and J assigned. These tables do not hold every clone; where another copy was compared, an unresolved V gene accounts for under half, and the others remain unexplained. Across this sample there are 200,000 to 250,000 clones, with 75% to 85% seen only once. Of the sample, roughly 1.3% falls within the top ten clones. Input material: peripheral blood. Receptors originate from a woman in her twenties or thirties with COVID-19, enrolled during active disease.

This chain joins TRBV4-2 and TRBJ1-2; D uncertain. V was shortened by 1 base and J by 4 bases, with 10 bases between the two germline ends. This CDR3 has 14 residues. The germline gives CDR1 LGHNA, CDR2 YNFKEQ. The CDR3 region has the DNA TGTGCCAGCAGCCAAGTGGGCGTCACCTATGGCTACACCTTC. Protein sequence: CASSQVGVTYGYTF.

The chain is built from TRBV30 and TRBJ2-7; D unresolved. This CDR3 is built from 10 residues. The germline gives CDR1 GTSNPN, CDR2 SVGIG (reference sequence). Deletions cut 5 bases from V and 5 bases from J, with 7 bases between. The CDR3, as DNA: TGTGCCTGGTCCCAGGACGAGCAGTACTTC. Protein sequence: CAWSQDEQYF. Using reference TRBV30 and TRBJ2-7 for the parts outside the CDR3, the full variable domain is SQTIHQWPATLVQPVGSPLSLECTVEGTSNPNLYWYRQAAGRGLQLLFYSVGIGQISSEVPQNLSASRPQDRQFILSSKKLLLSDSGFYLCAWSQDEQYFGPGTRLTVT.

The chain carries TRBV6-2 or TRBV6-3 and TRBJ2-2, with D tentatively TRBD2 (6 bases). Trimming stripped 5 bases from V and 6 bases from J, with 16 bases between. Germline V gene lookup returns CDR1 MNHEY and CDR2 SVGEGT. The CDR3 runs to 15 residues. Written as DNA, the CDR3 is TGTGCCAGCAGTGGCGCCGGCTGGGACTCCGGGGAGCTGTTTTTT. It yields the protein CASSGAGWDSGELFF.

This chain links TRBV9 with TRBJ1-5; a possible D gene is TRBD1 (5 bases). CDR1 is SGDLS and CDR2 is YYNGEE in the germline V gene. This CDR3 contains 14 residues. Trimming took off 4 bases at V and 3 bases at J, with 11 bases between the two ends. Here the CDR3 DNA reads TGTGCCAGCAGCTCCACAGGCACCAATCAGCCCCAGCATTTT. It codes for CASSSTGTNQPQHF.

The chain couples TRBV2 to TRBJ1-1; 9 nucleotides align to TRBD1. V trimming: 6 bases; J trimming: 0 bases; junction bases outside the gene matches: 2. CDR3 length: 14 amino acids. Looked up from germline, CDR1 is SNHLY and CDR2 is FYNNEI. The CDR3 bases are TGTGCCAGCAGGACAGGGGGAATGAACACTGAAGCTTTCTTT. Its translation: CASRTGGMNTEAFF.

The J gene is TRBJ2-3, the V gene TRBV14; 8 bases align to TRBD2. Trimming took 1 base from V and 2 from J; bases not matched to a gene: 5. CDR1 SGHDN and CDR2 FVKESK come from the germline V gene. CDR3 length equals 16 residues. CDR3 sequence: CASSQGWRGATDTQYF. The CDR3 nucleotides read TGTGCCAGCAGCCAAGGTTGGCGGGGGGCCACAGATACGCAGTATTTT.

The rearrangement links TRBV6-2 or TRBV6-3 to TRBJ2-1, with TRBD1 as a possible D gene (6 bases). The CDR3 totals 14 residues. With 5 bases removed from V and 9 bases from J, the gap between germline ends came to 17 bases. Germline CDR1 MNHEY, CDR2 SVGEGT. CDR3 coding DNA: TGTGCCAGCAGTGTAAACAGGGTTACAGGTGAGCAGTTCTTC. As protein: CASSVNRVTGEQFF.

The chain carries TRBV6-5 and TRBJ1-5, with D unclear. CDR1 is MNHEY, CDR2 SVGAGI, per germline. The CDR3 totals 15 residues. The V and J ends lost 0 bases and 4 bases respectively, with 10 bases between them. The CDR3 nucleotides read TGTGCCAGCAGTTACTCGGGCTCGCCAAATCAGCCCCAGCATTTT. It is translated as CASSYSGSPNQPQHF.

The V call is TRBV7-6, the J call TRBJ2-5, with TRBD2 matching 10 bases. V lost 5 bases to trimming and J lost 2 bases; unmatched junction nucleotides: 5. The CDR3 runs to 15 residues. Germline V gives CDR1 SGHVS, CDR2 FNYEAQ. CDR3 loop: CASSGGLAEQETQYF. Here the CDR3 DNA reads TGTGCCAGCAGCGGAGGACTAGCGGAACAAGAGACCCAGTACTTC.

The chain recombines TRBV7-9 with TRBJ1-3; the D gene is possibly TRBD1 (5 bases). Germline-derived CDR1 and CDR2 are SEHNR and FQNEAQ (reference sequence). The CDR3 contains 14 residues. The V end lost 2 bases, the J end lost 7 bases, and 12 bases lay between the germline ends. The CDR3 region is CASSLSGNDNTIYF. The CDR3 DNA is TGTGCCAGCAGCTTATCAGGGAACGATAACACCATATATTTT.

V gene TRBV28 combines with J gene TRBJ1-1; D is unresolved. The CDR3 is made up of 12 amino acids. The germline V gene has CDR1 MDHEN and CDR2 SYDVKM. Trimming shortened V by 2 bases and J by 7 bases, and 8 bases separated the two germline ends. Here the CDR3 reads CASSLGQNEAFF. CDR3 coding DNA: TGTGCCAGCAGTTTAGGGCAGAATGAAGCTTTCTTT.

This chain links TRBV5-5 with TRBJ2-5; 15 bases map to TRBD2. Trimming removed 4 bases from V and 2 bases from J; junction bases left unmatched: 6. Germline V gene data show CDR1 as SGHKS and CDR2 as YYEKEE (reference sequence). The CDR3 is made up of 17 amino acids. The CDR3 DNA sequence: TGTGCCAGCAGCCGGACTAGCGGGAGGGCCAGACAAGAGACCCAGTACTTC. Translated, it gives CASSRTSGRARQETQYF.

The chain combines TRBV6-5 with TRBJ2-2; perhaps TRBD2 as D (5 bases). Per germline, CDR1 MNHEY and CDR2 SVGAGI. This CDR3 is built from 15 residues. V lost 1 base to trimming and J lost 0 bases, with 6 bases between them. The CDR3 DNA sequence: TGTGCCAGCAGTTACTTCGGGACGAACACCGGGGAGCTGTTTTTT. Its translation is CASSYFGTNTGELFF.